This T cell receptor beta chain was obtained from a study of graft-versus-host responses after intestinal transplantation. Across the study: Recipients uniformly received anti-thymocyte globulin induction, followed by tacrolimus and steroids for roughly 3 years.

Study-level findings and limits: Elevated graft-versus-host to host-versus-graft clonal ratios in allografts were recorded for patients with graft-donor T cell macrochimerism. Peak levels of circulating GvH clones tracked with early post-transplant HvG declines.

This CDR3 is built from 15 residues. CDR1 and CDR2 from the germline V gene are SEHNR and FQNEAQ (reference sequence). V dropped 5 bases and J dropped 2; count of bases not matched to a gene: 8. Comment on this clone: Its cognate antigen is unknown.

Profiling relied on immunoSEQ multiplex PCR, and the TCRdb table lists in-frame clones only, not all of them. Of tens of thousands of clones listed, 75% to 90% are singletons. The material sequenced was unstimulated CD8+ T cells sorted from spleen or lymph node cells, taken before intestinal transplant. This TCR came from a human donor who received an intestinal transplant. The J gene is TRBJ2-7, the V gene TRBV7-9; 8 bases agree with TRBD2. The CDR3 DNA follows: TGTGCCAGCAGCCCCGGGGGGGAAGGGCCCTACGAGCAGTACTTC. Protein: CASSPGGEGPYEQYF.